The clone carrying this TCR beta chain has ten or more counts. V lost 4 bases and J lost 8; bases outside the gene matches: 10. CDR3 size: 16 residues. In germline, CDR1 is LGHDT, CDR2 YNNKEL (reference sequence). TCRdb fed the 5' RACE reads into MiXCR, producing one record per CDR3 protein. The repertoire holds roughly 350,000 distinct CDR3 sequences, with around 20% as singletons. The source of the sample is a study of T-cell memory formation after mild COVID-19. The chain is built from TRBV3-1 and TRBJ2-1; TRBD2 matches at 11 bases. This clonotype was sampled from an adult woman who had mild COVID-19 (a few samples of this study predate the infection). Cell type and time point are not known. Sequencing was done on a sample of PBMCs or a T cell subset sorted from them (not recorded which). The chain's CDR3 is CASSLSRLAGRHEQFF. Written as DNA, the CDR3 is TGTGCCAGCAGCCTATCAAGACTAGCGGGACGTCATGAGCAGTTCTTC.